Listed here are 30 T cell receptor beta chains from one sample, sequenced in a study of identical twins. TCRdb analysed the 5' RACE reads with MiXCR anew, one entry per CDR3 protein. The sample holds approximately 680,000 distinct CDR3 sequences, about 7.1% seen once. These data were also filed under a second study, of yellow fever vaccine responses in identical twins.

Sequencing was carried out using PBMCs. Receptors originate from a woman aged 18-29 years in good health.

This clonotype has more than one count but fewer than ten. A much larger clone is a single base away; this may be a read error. CDR3 sequence: CASSLDGYTDTQYF. The CDR3 DNA reads TGCGCCAGCAGCTTGGACGGATACACAGATACGCAGTATTTT. This chain joins TRBV5-1 and TRBJ2-3, with unresolved D. The germline V gene has CDR1 SGHRS and CDR2 YFSETQ. V was shortened by 0 bases and J by 2 bases, with 7 bases between the two germline ends. There are 14 residues in the CDR3. The full variable domain, completed using reference TRBV5-1 and TRBJ2-3, is KAGVTQTPRYLIKTRGQQVTLSCSPISGHRSVSWYQQTPGQGLQFLFEYFSETQRNKGNFPGRFSGRQFSNSRSEMNVSTLELGDSALYLCASSLDGYTDTQYFGPGTRLTVL.

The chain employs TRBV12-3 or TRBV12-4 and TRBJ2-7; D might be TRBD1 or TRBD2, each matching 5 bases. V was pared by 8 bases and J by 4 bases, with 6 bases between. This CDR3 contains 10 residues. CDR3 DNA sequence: TGTGCCAGCGGGGGTTACGAGCAGTACTTC. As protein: CASGGYEQYF.

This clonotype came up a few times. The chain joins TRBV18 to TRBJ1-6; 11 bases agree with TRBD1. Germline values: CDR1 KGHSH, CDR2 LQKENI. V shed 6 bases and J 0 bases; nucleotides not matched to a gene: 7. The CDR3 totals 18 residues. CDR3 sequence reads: CASSPGTGGSSYNSPLHF. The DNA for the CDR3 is TGTGCCAGCTCGCCCGGGACAGGGGGGAGCTCCTATAATTCACCCCTCCACTTT.

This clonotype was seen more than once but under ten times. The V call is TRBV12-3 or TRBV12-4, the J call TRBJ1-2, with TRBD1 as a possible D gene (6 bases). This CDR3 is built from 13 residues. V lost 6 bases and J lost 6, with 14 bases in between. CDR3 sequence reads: CASRPTGYHGYTF. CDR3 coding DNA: TGTGCCAGCAGGCCTACAGGGTACCATGGCTACACCTTC.

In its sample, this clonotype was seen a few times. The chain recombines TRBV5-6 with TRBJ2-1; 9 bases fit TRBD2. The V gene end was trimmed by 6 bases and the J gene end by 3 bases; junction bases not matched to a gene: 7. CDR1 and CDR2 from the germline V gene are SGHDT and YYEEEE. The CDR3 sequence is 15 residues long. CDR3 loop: CASMWGTSHYNEQFF. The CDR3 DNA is TGTGCCAGCATGTGGGGGACTAGCCACTACAATGAGCAGTTCTTC.

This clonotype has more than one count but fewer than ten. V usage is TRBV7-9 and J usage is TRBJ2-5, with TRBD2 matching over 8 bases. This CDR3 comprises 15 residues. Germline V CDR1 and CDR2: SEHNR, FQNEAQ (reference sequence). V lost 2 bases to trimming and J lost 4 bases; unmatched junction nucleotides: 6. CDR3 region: CASSLPLAGIETQYF. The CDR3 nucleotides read TGTGCCAGCAGCTTACCGCTAGCGGGTATAGAGACCCAGTACTTC.

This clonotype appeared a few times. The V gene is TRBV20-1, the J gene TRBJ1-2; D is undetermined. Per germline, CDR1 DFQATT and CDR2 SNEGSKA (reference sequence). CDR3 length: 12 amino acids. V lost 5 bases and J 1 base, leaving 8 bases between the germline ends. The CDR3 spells CSAETVNYGYTF. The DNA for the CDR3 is TGCAGTGCTGAGACTGTTAACTATGGCTACACCTTC.

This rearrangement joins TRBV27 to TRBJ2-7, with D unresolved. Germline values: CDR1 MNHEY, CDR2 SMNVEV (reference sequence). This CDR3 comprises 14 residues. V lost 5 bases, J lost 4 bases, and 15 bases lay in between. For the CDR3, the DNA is TGTGCCAGCAGTGCCAGCCACCTACAATACGAGCAGTACGTC. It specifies CASSASHLQYEQYV.

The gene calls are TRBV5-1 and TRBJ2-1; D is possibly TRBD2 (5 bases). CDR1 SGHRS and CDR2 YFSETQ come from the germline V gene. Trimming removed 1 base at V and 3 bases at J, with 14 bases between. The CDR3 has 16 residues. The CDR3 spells CASSLSPSGNYNEQFF. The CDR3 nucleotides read TGCGCCAGCAGCTTGTCCCCCAGCGGAAACTACAATGAGCAGTTCTTC.

CDR3 nucleotide sequence: TGCGCCAGCAGTGAGTTAGAAGGGACGGAAAAACTGTTTTTT. Its translation: CASSELEGTEKLFF. The rearrangement joins TRBV10-2 to TRBJ1-4; tentative D call: TRBD1 (5 bases). The germline V and J ends were trimmed by 1 base and 8 bases, with 11 bases remaining between them. The CDR3 consists of 14 residues. CDR1 is WSHSY, CDR2 SAAADI, per germline.

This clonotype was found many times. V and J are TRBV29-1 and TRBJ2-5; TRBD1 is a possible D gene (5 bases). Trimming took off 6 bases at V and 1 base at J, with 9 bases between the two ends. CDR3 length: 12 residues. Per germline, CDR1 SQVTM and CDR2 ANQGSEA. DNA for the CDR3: TGCAGCGTAGACAGCGCCCAAGAGACCCAGTACTTC. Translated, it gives CSVDSAQETQYF. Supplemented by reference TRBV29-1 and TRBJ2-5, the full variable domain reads SAVISQKPSRDICQRGTSLTIQCQVDSQVTMMFWYRQQPGQSLTLIATANQGSEATYESGFVIDKFPISRPNLTFSTLTVSNMSPEDSSIYLCSVDSAQETQYFGPGTRLLVL.

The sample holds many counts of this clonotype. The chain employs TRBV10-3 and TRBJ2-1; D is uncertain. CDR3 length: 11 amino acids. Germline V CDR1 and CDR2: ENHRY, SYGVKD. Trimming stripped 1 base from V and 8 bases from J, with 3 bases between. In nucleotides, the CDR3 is TGTGCCATCAGTGAGTTGTATGAGCAGTTCTTC. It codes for CAISELYEQFF.

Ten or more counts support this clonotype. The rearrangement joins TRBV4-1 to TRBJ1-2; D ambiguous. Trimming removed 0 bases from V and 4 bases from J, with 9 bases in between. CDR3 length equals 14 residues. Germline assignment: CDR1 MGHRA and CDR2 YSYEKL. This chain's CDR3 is CASSQDLTAYGYTF. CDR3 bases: TGCGCCAGCAGCCAAGATCTTACAGCCTATGGCTACACCTTC.

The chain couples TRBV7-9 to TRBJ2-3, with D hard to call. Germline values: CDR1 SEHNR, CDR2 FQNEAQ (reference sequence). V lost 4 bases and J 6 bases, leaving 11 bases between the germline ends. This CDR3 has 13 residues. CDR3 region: CASSSPRSDTQYF. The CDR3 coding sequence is TGTGCCAGCAGCTCTCCCCGATCCGATACGCAGTATTTT.

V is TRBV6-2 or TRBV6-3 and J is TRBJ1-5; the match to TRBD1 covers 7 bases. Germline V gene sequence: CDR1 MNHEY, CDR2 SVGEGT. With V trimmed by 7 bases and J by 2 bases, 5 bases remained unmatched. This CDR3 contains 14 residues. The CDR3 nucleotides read TGTGCCAGCAAGGGGACAGAGGGCAATCAGCCCCAGCATTTT. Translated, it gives CASKGTEGNQPQHF.

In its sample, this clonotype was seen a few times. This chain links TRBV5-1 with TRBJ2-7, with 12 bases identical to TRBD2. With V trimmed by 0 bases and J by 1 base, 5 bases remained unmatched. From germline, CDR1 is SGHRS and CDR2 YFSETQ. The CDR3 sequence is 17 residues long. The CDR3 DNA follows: TGCGCCAGCAGCTTGGTCCTAGCGGGAGGGTTGTCCTACGAGCAGTACTTC. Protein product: CASSLVLAGGLSYEQYF.

The CDR3 DNA is TGTGCCAGCAGCCCCATCAGACGGGACAGGGGTAGCTCCTACGAGCAGTACTTC. Protein: CASSPIRRDRGSSYEQYF. The chain joins TRBV11-2 to TRBJ2-7; TRBD1 matches 10 bases. V lost 5 bases, J lost 0 bases, and 13 bases stayed unmatched. The CDR3 consists of 18 residues. Germline V CDR1 and CDR2: SGHAT, FQNNGV.

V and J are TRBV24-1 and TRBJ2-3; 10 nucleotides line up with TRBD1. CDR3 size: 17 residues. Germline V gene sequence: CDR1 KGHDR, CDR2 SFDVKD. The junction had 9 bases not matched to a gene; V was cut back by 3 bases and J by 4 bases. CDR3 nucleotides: TGTGCCACCAGTGATCGTATACCGGGACAGGGGCCAGATACGCAGTATTTT. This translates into CATSDRIPGQGPDTQYF.

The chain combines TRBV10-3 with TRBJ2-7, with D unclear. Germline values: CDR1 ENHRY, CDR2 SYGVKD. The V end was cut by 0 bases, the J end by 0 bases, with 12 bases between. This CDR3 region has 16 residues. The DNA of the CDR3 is TGTGCCATCAGTGAGTCGACTCTGGTCAGCTCCTACGAGCAGTACTTC. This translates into CAISESTLVSSYEQYF.

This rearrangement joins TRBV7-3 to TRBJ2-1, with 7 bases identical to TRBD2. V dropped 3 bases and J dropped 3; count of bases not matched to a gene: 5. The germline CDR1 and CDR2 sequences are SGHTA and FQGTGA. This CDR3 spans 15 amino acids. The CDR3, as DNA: TGTGCCAGCAGCTTTGGCGGGAGTCTCTACAATGAGCAGTTCTTC. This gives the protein CASSFGGSLYNEQFF.

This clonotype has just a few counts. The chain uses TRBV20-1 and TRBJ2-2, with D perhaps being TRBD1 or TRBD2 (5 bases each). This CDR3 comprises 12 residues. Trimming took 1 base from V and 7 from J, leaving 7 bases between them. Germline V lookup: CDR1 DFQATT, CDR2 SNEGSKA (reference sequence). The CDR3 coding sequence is TGCAGTGCTAGAGCGGGGCACGGGGAGCTGTTTTTT. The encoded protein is CSARAGHGELFF.

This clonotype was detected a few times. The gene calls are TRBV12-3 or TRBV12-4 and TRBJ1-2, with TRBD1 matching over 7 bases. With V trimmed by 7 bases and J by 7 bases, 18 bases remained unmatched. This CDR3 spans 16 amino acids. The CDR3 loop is CASTIRPPTGEGGYTF. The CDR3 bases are TGTGCCAGCACTATCCGGCCCCCAACAGGGGAAGGTGGCTACACCTTC.

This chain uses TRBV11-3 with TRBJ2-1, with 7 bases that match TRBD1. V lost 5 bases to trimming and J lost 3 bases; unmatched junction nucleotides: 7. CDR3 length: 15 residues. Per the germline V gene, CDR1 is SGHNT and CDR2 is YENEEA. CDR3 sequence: CASSLGQTLYNEQFF. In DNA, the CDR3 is TGTGCCAGCAGCCTGGGACAGACACTCTACAATGAGCAGTTCTTC.

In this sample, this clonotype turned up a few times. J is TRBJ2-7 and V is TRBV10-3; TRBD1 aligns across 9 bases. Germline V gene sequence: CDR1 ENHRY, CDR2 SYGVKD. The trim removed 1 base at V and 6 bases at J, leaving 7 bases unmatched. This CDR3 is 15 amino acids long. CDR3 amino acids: CAISEFPGQGSEQYV. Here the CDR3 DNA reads TGTGCCATCAGTGAGTTTCCGGGACAGGGCTCCGAGCAGTACGTC.

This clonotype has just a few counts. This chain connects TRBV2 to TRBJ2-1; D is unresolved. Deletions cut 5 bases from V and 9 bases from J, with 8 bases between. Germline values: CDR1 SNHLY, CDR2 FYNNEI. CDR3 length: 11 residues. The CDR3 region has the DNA TGTGCCAGCAGTCCCTATGGTGAGCAGTTCTTC. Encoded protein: CASSPYGEQFF.

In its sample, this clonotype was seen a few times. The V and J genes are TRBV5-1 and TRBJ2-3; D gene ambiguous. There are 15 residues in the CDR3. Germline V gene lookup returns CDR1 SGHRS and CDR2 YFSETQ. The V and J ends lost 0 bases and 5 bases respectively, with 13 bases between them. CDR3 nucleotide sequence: TGCGCCAGCAGCTTGGCCGGAAGGTGGGGAGATACGCAGTATTTT. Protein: CASSLAGRWGDTQYF.

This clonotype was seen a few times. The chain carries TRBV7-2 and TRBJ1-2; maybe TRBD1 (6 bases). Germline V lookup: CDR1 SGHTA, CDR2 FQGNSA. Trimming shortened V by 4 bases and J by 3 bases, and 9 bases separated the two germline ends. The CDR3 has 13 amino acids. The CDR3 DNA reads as TGTGCCAGCAGCTCCAGACAGGACTATGGCTACACCTTC. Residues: CASSSRQDYGYTF.

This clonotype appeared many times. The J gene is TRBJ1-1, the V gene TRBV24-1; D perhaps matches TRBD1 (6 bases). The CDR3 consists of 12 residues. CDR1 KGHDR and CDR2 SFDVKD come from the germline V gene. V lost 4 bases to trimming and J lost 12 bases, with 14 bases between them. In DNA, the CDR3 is TGTGCCACCAGTGACAACCGGGACAACACTTTCTTT. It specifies CATSDNRDNTFF.

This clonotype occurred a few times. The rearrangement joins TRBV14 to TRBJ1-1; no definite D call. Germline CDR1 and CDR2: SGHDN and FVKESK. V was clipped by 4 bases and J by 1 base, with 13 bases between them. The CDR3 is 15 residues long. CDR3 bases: TGTGCCAGCAGCCCCTCGGAGAAGGGGAACACTGAAGCTTTCTTT. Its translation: CASSPSEKGNTEAFF.

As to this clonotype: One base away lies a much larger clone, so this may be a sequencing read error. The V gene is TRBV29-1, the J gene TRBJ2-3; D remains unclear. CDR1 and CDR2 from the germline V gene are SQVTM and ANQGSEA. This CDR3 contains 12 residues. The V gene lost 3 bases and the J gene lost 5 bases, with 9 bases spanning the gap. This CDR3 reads CSVDIMVDTQYF. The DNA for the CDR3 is TGCAGCGTTGACATAATGGTAGATACGCAGTATTTT.